This TCR beta chain was obtained from a study of shared clonotypes between healthy human individuals. Study-wide results and caveats: On the whole, naive subsets had larger estimated richness than memory subsets had.

The count of this clone is one. As yet, its antigen is unknown. Some clones are missing from TCRdb's copy, which holds only in-frame ones; the method was immunoSEQ multiplex PCR. Here the sample spans a few hundred thousand clones, 90% to 97% being singletons. Germline CDR1 is GTSNPN and CDR2 is SVGIG (reference sequence). This CDR3 comprises 14 residues. V was cut by 5 bases and J by 5 bases, with 18 bases left in between. The sample was memory CD8+ T cells sorted from blood. Indicated subset: CD45RO+ cells pooled with CCR7-negative TemRA cells. The chain combines TRBV30 with TRBJ1-2; no clear D gene. The source is a man aged 25-45 years in good health. CDR3 DNA: TGTGCCTGGCTTGGAGACTCGGGCCCTTATGGCTACACCTTC. Translating gives CAWLGDSGPYGYTF.